The source of this T cell receptor (beta chain) is a study of blood T cell repertoires in COVID-19. On the study more broadly: The United States, Italy and Spain supplied acute and convalescent COVID-19 samples. PBMCs, B-cell-depleted T cells, or T cells were the source of the cDNA or gDNA that made up the material.

CDR1 is SGHRS, CDR2 YFSETQ, per germline. V was clipped by 0 bases and J by 3 bases; unmatched bases: 3. This CDR3 contains 14 residues. This clone was counted between two and nine times. Per the original data handling: From reference gene primer amplification, estimates of nucleated cell counts were derived. Clones were read by immunoSEQ multiplex PCR, and TCRdb kept only the in-frame ones, dropping some. D and trimming were read from the DNA, whereas the V and J calls and clone size are those reported in that table. The sample gives 65,000 to 70,000 clones, 60% to 85% of which show up once; more than 15% is in the top ten.

This TCR came from a man between 60 and 70 years old with acute or convalescent COVID-19. The sample taken for sequencing was peripheral blood. The V gene is TRBV5-1, the J gene TRBJ2-7, with TRBD1 matching 7 bases. The CDR3 DNA reads TGCGCCAGCAGCTTGGTGGGACAGAACTACGAGCAGTACTTC. Translating gives CASSLVGQNYEQYF.